A selection of T cell receptor beta chains follows, all from one sample in a study of technical replicates of blood from a few donors. TCRdb's table, derived via immunoSEQ multiplex PCR, lists solely in-frame clones and lacks some. The table lists some 64,000 clones, roughly 92% of them singletons. Material for sequencing was PBMCs. These receptors were collected from a human donor in good health. Some clones in this sample may be carry-over from other donors' samples. The CDR3 runs from the conserved cysteine through the conserved F or W. D genes are given only for firm matches.

D,J,length,V,CDR3,DNA
TRBD1,TRBJ1-1,14,TRBV7-9,CASSLETGGTEAFF,TGTGCCAGCAGCTTAGAAACAGGGGGGACTGAAGCTTTCTTT
TRBD1,TRBJ2-3,14,TRBV6-5,CASSYDRGADTQYF,TGTGCCAGCAGTTACGACAGGGGAGCAGATACGCAGTATTTT
TRBD2,TRBJ2-2,19,TRBV7-3,CASSQVGLAGGFDTGELFF,TGTGCCAGCAGCCAAGTGGGACTAGCGGGAGGATTTGACACCGGGGAGCTGTTTTTT
.,TRBJ2-1,11,TRBV20-1,CSATDRNEQFF,TGCAGTGCTACCGACAGAAATGAGCAGTTCTTC
.,TRBJ2-2,15,TRBV5-1,CASSLAEGITGELFF,TGCGCCAGCAGCTTGGCCGAGGGTATCACCGGGGAGCTGTTTTTT
.,TRBJ2-5,15,TRBV6-1,CASSVPQGRQETQYF,TGTGCCAGCAGTGTCCCCCAGGGGCGGCAAGAGACCCAGTACTTC
TRBD1,TRBJ2-2,15,TRBV6-1,CASSWTGGGTGELFF,TGTGCCAGCAGCTGGACAGGGGGCGGGACCGGGGAGCTGTTTTTT
.,TRBJ1-2,15,TRBV18,CASSPGTAGSYGYTF,TGTGCCAGCTCACCAGGGACCGCCGGGAGCTATGGCTACACCTTC
.,TRBJ1-2,14,TRBV2,CASSRQGANYGYTF,TGTGCCAGCAGTCGGCAGGGTGCCAACTATGGCTACACCTTC
.,TRBJ1-2,14,TRBV19,CASSIQQGPYGYTF,TGTGCCAGTAGTATACAACAGGGCCCCTATGGCTACACCTTC
TRBD1,TRBJ2-7,14,TRBV7-9,CASSQTGRTYEQYF,TGTGCCAGCAGCCAGACAGGGCGGACCTACGAGCAGTACTTC
.,TRBJ2-3,16,TRBV9,CASSVGASAEWNTQYF,TGTGCCAGCAGCGTAGGGGCTAGCGCGGAGTGGAATACGCAGTATTTT
.,TRBJ2-3,15,TRBV12-5,CASGLGQPGTDTQYF,TGTGCTAGTGGTTTGGGACAGCCTGGCACAGATACGCAGTATTTT